The 30 T cell receptor beta chains below come from one sample, sequenced in a study of blood T cell repertoires in COVID-19. The data were produced by immunoSEQ multiplex PCR, yet TCRdb's version contains in-frame clones alone and is incomplete. The sample records more than 130,000 clones, 85% to 90% being singletons. The sample consisted of peripheral blood. The receptors stem from a woman aged 35 to 49 with acute or convalescent COVID-19.

This chain uses TRBV4-3 with TRBJ2-7, with a possible D match to TRBD1 (5 bases). The length of the CDR3 is 15 residues. Germline V lookup: CDR1 LGHNA, CDR2 YSLEER. The ends were cut back, 0 bases at V and 4 bases at J, with 13 bases in the middle. The CDR3 here is CASSQDLGARYEQYF. The CDR3 region has the DNA TGCGCCAGCAGCCAAGATCTAGGGGCGCGATACGAGCAGTACTTC.

The chain combines TRBV30 with TRBJ1-5; 7 bases align to TRBD1. Trimming at V came to 2 bases and at J to 3 bases, leaving 10 bases not matched to a gene. This CDR3 has 16 amino acids. Germline CDR1 is GTSNPN and CDR2 is SVGIG (reference sequence). This CDR3 reads CAWSYNRDRVNQPQHF. CDR3 DNA sequence: TGTGCCTGGAGTTACAACCGGGACAGAGTCAATCAGCCCCAGCATTTT.

The chain combines TRBV2 with TRBJ2-1; 8 bases map to TRBD1. The V and J ends lost 5 bases and 2 bases, in that order; junction bases with no gene match: 5. The length of the CDR3 is 15 residues. Germline CDR1 is SNHLY and CDR2 is FYNNEI. This CDR3 reads CASSQDRVAYNEQFF. In DNA, the CDR3 is TGTGCCAGCAGTCAGGACAGGGTGGCCTACAATGAGCAGTTCTTC. Full variable domain (rest looked up from reference TRBV2 and TRBJ2-1): EPEVTQTPSHQVTQMGQEVILRCVPISNHLYFYWYRQILGQKVEFLVSFYNNEISEKSEIFDDQFSVERPDGSNFTLKIRSTKLEDSAMYFCASSQDRVAYNEQFFGPGTRLTVL.

This clone was picked up one time. The chain is built from TRBV9 and TRBJ2-3; D possibly corresponds to TRBD2 (5 bases). The CDR3 contains 15 residues. The germline V gene encodes CDR1 SGDLS and CDR2 YYNGEE. V was shortened by 0 bases and J by 6 bases, with 14 bases between the two germline ends. The CDR3, as DNA: TGTGCCAGCAGCGTAGCGGCCCTCGAGGGTGATACGCAGTATTTT. It codes for CASSVAALEGDTQYF.

This chain connects TRBV7-8 to TRBJ1-1; D may be TRBD1 (6 bases). Germline CDR1 SGHVS, CDR2 FQNEAQ. V was clipped by 4 bases and J by 5 bases, with 11 bases between them. The CDR3 runs to 13 residues. The CDR3 protein is CASSSRGRTEAFF. The DNA of the CDR3 is TGTGCCAGCAGCTCCAGGGGAAGGACTGAAGCTTTCTTT. The complete variable domain, with remaining parts taken from reference TRBV7-8 and TRBJ1-1, reads GAGVSQSPRYKVAKRGQDVALRCDPISGHVSLFWYQQALGQGPEFLTYFQNEAQLDKSGLPSDRFFAERPEGSVSTLKIQRTQQEDSAVYLCASSSRGRTEAFFGQGTRLTVV.

The chain joins TRBV2 to TRBJ1-1; 7 bases agree with TRBD1. The CDR3 contains 14 residues. Germline V gene lookup returns CDR1 SNHLY and CDR2 FYNNEI. V was pared by 6 bases and J by 0 bases, with 4 bases of the junction left unmatched. The CDR3 DNA reads TGTGCCAGCAGGGGGGACAGCTTGAACACTGAAGCTTTCTTT. Amino acids: CASRGDSLNTEAFF.

The chain uses TRBV19 and TRBJ1-3; possible D gene TRBD1, 5 bases. This CDR3 comprises 16 residues. In germline, CDR1 is LNHDA, CDR2 SQIVND (reference sequence). Between the trimmed V and J ends, which lost 7 bases and 0 bases, there was a span of 16 bases. The CDR3 protein is CASIPGAGISGNTIYF. CDR3 sequence (DNA): TGTGCCAGTATTCCGGGCGCAGGGATCTCTGGAAACACCATATATTTT.

The rearrangement links TRBV4-2 to TRBJ2-1; 10 bases match TRBD2. The ends lost 8 bases at V and 8 bases at J; junction bases unmatched: 15. CDR3 length: 16 amino acids. The V gene's germline CDR1 is LGHNA and CDR2 YNFKEQ. In nucleotides, the CDR3 is TGTGCCAGCGCCCTCCTTACTAGCGGGATAAATGATGAGCAGTTCTTC. Translation: CASALLTSGINDEQFF.

The genes are TRBV4-1 and TRBJ2-7; D may be TRBD1 (6 bases). The CDR3 sequence is 16 residues long. Germline V gene data show CDR1 as MGHRA and CDR2 as YSYEKL. Trimming took 5 bases from V and 0 from J, leaving 17 bases between them. CDR3 sequence (DNA): TGCGCCAGCAGCTCCCAAGGAGACAGGAGCTCCTACGAGCAGTACTTC. Translated, it gives CASSSQGDRSSYEQYF.

The chain uses TRBV4-3 and TRBJ2-1; no definite D call. The CDR3 length is 15 residues. The V end was cut by 0 bases, the J end by 3 bases, with 9 bases between. CDR1 and CDR2 (germline): LGHNA, YSLEER. In nucleotides, the CDR3 is TGCGCCAGCAGCCAAGATTGGCGGCTCTACAATGAGCAGTTCTTC. It yields the protein CASSQDWRLYNEQFF.

The chain recombines TRBV3-1 (or the pseudogene TRBV3-2) with TRBJ1-4; possible D gene TRBD1, 5 bases. Germline-derived CDR1 and CDR2 are LGHDT and YNNKEL (reference sequence). The CDR3 has 16 residues. V was cut by 0 bases and J by 5 bases, with 13 bases left in between. CDR3 loop: CASSQEGSGPNEKLFF. The CDR3 nucleotides are TGTGCCAGCAGCCAAGAAGGGTCAGGGCCGAATGAAAAACTGTTTTTT.

V and J are TRBV27 and TRBJ1-4, with D hard to call. Germline V CDR1 and CDR2: MNHEY, SMNVEV (reference sequence). The V and J ends lost 6 bases and 6 bases respectively, with 20 bases between them. There are 16 residues in the CDR3. This CDR3 reads CASRPTLQRVDEKLFF. In DNA, the CDR3 is TGTGCCAGCAGACCCACCCTACAGCGGGTGGATGAAAAACTGTTTTTT.

The chain has TRBV19 and TRBJ1-5; D may be TRBD1 (6 bases). With 5 bases removed from V and 3 bases from J, the gap between germline ends came to 8 bases. This CDR3 is 13 amino acids long. Per the germline V gene, CDR1 is LNHDA and CDR2 is SQIVND (reference sequence). CDR3 sequence (DNA): TGTGCCAGTAGTGGACAGCCCAATCAGCCCCAGCATTTT. Protein product: CASSGQPNQPQHF.

V is TRBV18 and J is TRBJ1-1; tentatively, D is TRBD1 (5 bases). CDR3 length equals 14 residues. V gave up 2 bases and J gave up 5 bases, with 12 bases separating them. Germline V CDR1 and CDR2: KGHSH, LQKENI. CDR3 nucleotide sequence: TGTGCCAGCTCACCATTAGAGCAGGGAACTGAAGCTTTCTTT. The encoded protein is CASSPLEQGTEAFF.

The rearrangement uses TRBV2 and TRBJ2-2, with 9 bases that match TRBD2. Germline-derived CDR1 and CDR2 are SNHLY and FYNNEI. There are 15 residues in the CDR3. V shed 6 bases, J shed 2 bases, and the junction held 4 bases outside the gene matches. The CDR3 loop reads CASSASGANTGELFF. CDR3 bases: TGTGCCAGCAGCGCTAGCGGGGCCAACACCGGGGAGCTGTTTTTT.

This sequence joins TRBV18 and TRBJ2-7; 10 positions agree with TRBD1. Trimming took 2 bases from V and 3 from J; bases not matched to a gene: 4. CDR3 length: 15 amino acids. Looked up from germline, CDR1 is KGHSH and CDR2 is LQKENI. CDR3 in amino acids: CASSPTGQGIYEQYF. For the CDR3, the DNA is TGTGCCAGCTCACCAACGGGACAGGGGATCTACGAGCAGTACTTC.

This clone has just a few counts. The chain combines TRBV7-2 with TRBJ1-2, with TRBD1 matching 10 bases. The CDR3 spans 14 residues. The ends lost 0 bases at V and 9 bases at J; junction bases unmatched: 4. Germline-derived CDR1 and CDR2 are SGHTA and FQGNSA. The CDR3, as DNA: TGTGCCAGCAGCTTAGCGACAGGGGGCCGGAGCTACACCTTC. It is translated as CASSLATGGRSYTF.

V gene TRBV10-3 combines with J gene TRBJ2-2; 7 positions agree with TRBD1. The germline gives CDR1 ENHRY, CDR2 SYGVKD. The V gene end was trimmed by 6 bases and the J gene end by 4 bases; junction bases not matched to a gene: 14. CDR3 length: 17 amino acids. DNA of the CDR3: TGTGCCATCAGCGAGACAGGGAACCCCCAATCCACCGGGGAGCTGTTTTTT. The encoded protein is CAISETGNPQSTGELFF.

The sample holds one count of this clone. The CDR3 nucleotides are TGTGCCAGCGGATCGGGGGTACGGGCAGTCACCAATGAGCAGTTCTTC. Translating it yields CASGSGVRAVTNEQFF. The rearrangement joins TRBV27 to TRBJ2-1, with D possibly TRBD2 on 6 matching bases. CDR1 and CDR2 (germline): MNHEY, SMNVEV (reference sequence). Trimming removed 8 bases from V and 6 bases from J, with 23 bases in between. This CDR3 spans 16 amino acids.

J is TRBJ1-2 and V is TRBV3-1 (or the pseudogene TRBV3-2); tentatively, D is TRBD1 (5 bases). Trimming shortened V by 1 base and J by 8 bases, and 11 bases separated the two germline ends. The CDR3 runs to 13 residues. CDR1 and CDR2 from the germline V gene are LGHDT and YNNKEL (reference sequence). CDR3 nucleotide sequence: TGTGCCAGCAGCCAAGGACAGCCCGGGGGCTACACCTTC. Amino acids: CASSQGQPGGYTF.

This clone was seen a few times. The V and J genes are TRBV19 and TRBJ2-1; 8 bases fit TRBD2. From germline, CDR1 is LNHDA and CDR2 SQIVND (reference sequence). V lost 5 bases and J lost 4; bases outside the gene matches: 7. The CDR3 extends over 15 amino acids. The CDR3, as DNA: TGTGCCAGTAGTGGGCTAGCGGGCTCATACAATGAGCAGTTCTTC. Amino acids: CASSGLAGSYNEQFF.

The J gene is TRBJ1-2, the V gene TRBV19, with TRBD1 identical over 11 bases. Trimming cost V 5 bases and J 4 bases; bases outside gene matches: 6. CDR1 and CDR2 from the germline V gene are LNHDA and SQIVND (reference sequence). The CDR3 sequence is 15 residues long. Here the CDR3 DNA reads TGTGCCAGTAGTGTTACCGGGACAGGGGGCTATGGCTACACCTTC. It codes for CASSVTGTGGYGYTF.

V gene TRBV10-2 combines with J gene TRBJ2-5; D gene ambiguous. V was trimmed by 4 bases and J by 7 bases, leaving 10 bases between them. Germline V gives CDR1 WSHSY, CDR2 SAAADI. The CDR3 has 12 amino acids. This chain's CDR3 is CASSVALWTQYF. CDR3 DNA sequence: TGCGCCAGCAGTGTTGCACTGTGGACCCAGTACTTC.

The gene calls are TRBV9 and TRBJ1-1; D uncertain. Trimming removed 0 bases from V and 4 bases from J, with 10 bases in between. Germline V lookup: CDR1 SGDLS, CDR2 YYNGEE. This CDR3 has 14 amino acids. The DNA for the CDR3 is TGTGCCAGCAGCGTAGGGTACAGCATCACTGAAGCTTTCTTT. Translation: CASSVGYSITEAFF.

With respect to this clone: This CDR3 is also generated by other DNA sequences in the sample. The genes are TRBV12-3 or TRBV12-4 and TRBJ1-1; unclear D gene. V lost 3 bases to trimming and J lost 0 bases, with 5 bases between them. This CDR3 region has 13 residues. The CDR3 loop reads CASSLRLNTEAFF. CDR3 in DNA: TGTGCCAGCAGTTTGAGGTTGAACACTGAAGCTTTCTTT.

V usage is TRBV10-3 and J usage is TRBJ2-6, with D tentatively TRBD1 (6 bases). The CDR3 is 16 amino acids. Trimming removed 1 base from V and 2 bases from J, with 9 bases in between. CDR1 and CDR2 from the germline V gene are ENHRY and SYGVKD. The CDR3 sequence: CAISEFEGAGANVLTF. CDR3 nucleotides: TGTGCCATCAGTGAGTTCGAGGGGGCTGGGGCCAACGTCCTGACTTTC.

This clone was detected once. The rearrangement uses TRBV15 and TRBJ2-2, with 9 bases that match TRBD1. The CDR3 extends over 14 amino acids. The germline V gene encodes CDR1 LNHNV and CDR2 YYDKDF (reference sequence). V trimming: 9 bases; J trimming: 6 bases; junction bases outside the gene matches: 8. The CDR3 DNA is TGTGCCACAAGGACAGGGGTGGCCTCCGGGGAGCTGTTTTTT. Translation gives CATRTGVASGELFF.

The V gene is TRBV7-2, the J gene TRBJ2-7; 12 nucleotides agree with TRBD2. The length of the CDR3 is 16 residues. Germline V gene data show CDR1 as SGHTA and CDR2 as FQGNSA. Unmatched junction bases numbered 5, after V lost 5 bases and J lost 0 bases. The CDR3, as DNA: TGTGCCAGCAGCCCGGGACTAGCGGGCAGCTCCTACGAGCAGTACTTC. Amino acids: CASSPGLAGSSYEQYF. The variable domain in full, with the rest retrieved from reference TRBV7-2 and TRBJ2-7, is GAGVSQSPSNKVTEKGKDVELRCDPISGHTALYWYRQSLGQGLEFLIYFQGNSAPDKSGLPSDRFSAERTGGSVSTLTIQRTQQEDSAVYLCASSPGLAGSSYEQYFGPGTRLTVT.

CDR3 DNA: TGTGCCACCAGTCGACAGGGGGGCCAGCCCCAGCATTTT. Translation gives CATSRQGGQPQHF. The J gene is TRBJ1-5, the V gene TRBV24-1, with 9 bases matching TRBD1. This CDR3 region has 13 residues. Germline lookup yields CDR1 KGHDR and CDR2 SFDVKD. The trim removed 6 bases at V and 7 bases at J, leaving 3 bases unmatched.

The genes are TRBV7-2 and TRBJ1-5, with TRBD1 identical over 9 bases. The CDR3 is 15 residues long. Germline V gene data show CDR1 as SGHTA and CDR2 as FQGNSA. After removal of 5 bases from V and 4 bases from J, the junction contained 6 bases not matched to a gene. CDR3 nucleotides: TGTGCCAGCAGCACGCGGACAGGGGTTAATCAGCCCCAGCATTTT. It yields the protein CASSTRTGVNQPQHF.